A selection of T cell receptor beta chains follows, all from one sample in a study of shared clonotypes between healthy human individuals. Only in-frame clones appear in the TCRdb table, and some are missing; sequencing was by immunoSEQ multiplex PCR. The data hold hundreds of thousands of clones, with less than 80% observed a single time. The specimen sequenced was PBMCs. These receptors were collected from a woman in her forties in good health. Some clones in this sample may be carry-over from other donors' samples. The CDR3 runs from the conserved cysteine through the conserved F or W. D genes are given only for firm matches. Clone size is stated in some rows and not others, as once, few, many or a class when expanded.

J gene | V gene | D gene | clone size | CDR3 protein | CDR3 DNA
TRBJ2-7 | TRBV7-2 | NA | NA | CASSFANVGVGGEQYF | TGTGCCAGCAGCTTCGCCAACGTGGGGGTTGGAGGCGAGCAGTACTTC
TRBJ2-5 | TRBV4-2 | TRBD2 | NA | CASSPRTSGGQETQYF | TGTGCCAGCAGCCCTCGGACTAGCGGAGGTCAAGAGACCCAGTACTTC
TRBJ2-7 | TRBV15 | NA | NA | CATSRGHLYEQYF | TGTGCCACCAGCAGGGGACATCTTTACGAGCAGTACTTC
TRBJ2-1 | TRBV7-9 | TRBD2 | NA | CASSFGGGPFDEQFF | TGTGCCAGCAGCTTCGGGGGAGGGCCGTTCGATGAGCAGTTCTTC
TRBJ2-7 | TRBV15 | TRBD1 | NA | CAADRAYEQYF | TGTGCCGCAGACAGGGCCTACGAGCAGTACTTC
TRBJ2-5 | TRBV28 | NA | NA | CASSLFGGLGETQYF | TGTGCCAGCAGTTTGTTTGGGGGGCTAGGGGAGACCCAGTACTTC
TRBJ1-2 | TRBV5-5 | NA | NA | CASSLLTANYGYTF | TGTGCCAGCAGCTTGTTAACGGCTAACTATGGCTACACCTTC
TRBJ1-2 | TRBV10-3 | TRBD1 | NA | CAISVGQGWNYGYTF | TGTGCCATCAGTGTGGGACAGGGTTGGAACTATGGCTACACCTTC
TRBJ1-2 | TRBV15 | NA | NA | CATSRDGSYGYTF | TGTGCCACCAGCAGAGATGGTAGTTATGGCTACACCTTC
TRBJ2-3 | TRBV28 | NA | NA | CASPPPGGRHGTDTQYF | TGTGCCAGCCCTCCTCCCGGTGGCCGGCACGGAACAGATACGCAGTATTTT
TRBJ2-1 | TRBV5-1 | NA | NA | CASSLPGYNEQFF | TGCGCCAGCAGCTTGCCCGGGTACAATGAGCAGTTCTTC
TRBJ2-3 | TRBV7-2 | NA | NA | CASSLERTVTDTQYF | TGTGCCAGCAGCTTAGAGCGGACTGTCACAGATACGCAGTATTTT
TRBJ2-2 | TRBV2 | NA | NA | CASSEARPGELFF | TGTGCCAGCAGTGAAGCTAGACCCGGGGAGCTGTTTTTT
TRBJ2-3 | TRBV9 | NA | NA | CASSVDVGGLTDTQYF | TGTGCCAGCAGCGTAGACGTCGGGGGTTTGACAGATACGCAGTATTTT
TRBJ1-2 | TRBV5-4 | NA | NA | CASSLVSEPGGYTF | TGTGCCAGCAGCTTGGTGTCCGAACCGGGCGGCTACACCTTC
TRBJ1-2 | TRBV4-2 | NA | many | CASNRDKNYGYTF | TGTGCCAGCAACCGAGACAAGAACTATGGCTACACCTTC